Listed below are T cell receptor beta chains from one sample, sequenced in a study of beta chain features in type 1 diabetes. TCRdb keeps only in-frame clones here, not all; method: immunoSEQ multiplex PCR. Altogether under 450,000 clones are present, roughly 16% being singletons, with the ten largest covering approximately 0.019%. Sequencing was performed on naive CD4+ T cells from blood. Receptors were obtained from a woman aged 18-30 years in good health. CDR3s include the opening cysteine and the closing phenylalanine or tryptophan. D genes are given only for firm matches. The size of a clone is reported for some rows only, either as once, few or many, or as a class for expanded clones.

V	J	size	D	CDR3	DNA
TRBV5-4	TRBJ2-3	few	NA	CASSHRTDRDYTQYF	TGTGCCAGCAGCCATAGGACAGACCGAGACTATACGCAGTATTTT
TRBV5-1	TRBJ2-7	few	TRBD1	CASSPPGQGSYEQYF	TGCGCCAGCAGCCCGCCGGGACAGGGCTCCTACGAGCAGTACTTC
TRBV5-1	TRBJ2-5	NA	NA	CASSLWAGPQETQYF	TGCGCCAGCAGCTTGTGGGCAGGGCCCCAAGAGACCCAGTACTTC
TRBV19	TRBJ2-1	NA	TRBD1	CASRDGQGRNNEQFF	TGTGCCAGTCGCGATGGACAGGGGCGAAACAATGAGCAGTTCTTC
TRBV10-3	TRBJ1-5	NA	TRBD1	CAISERGGTNQPQHF	TGTGCCATCAGTGAGAGAGGGGGCACCAATCAGCCCCAGCATTTT
TRBV29-1	TRBJ1-2	NA	TRBD1	CSVVGQGHYGYTF	TGCAGCGTTGTTGGACAGGGGCACTATGGCTACACCTTC
TRBV18	TRBJ2-7	few	NA	CASSPQGNEQYF	TGTGCCAGCTCACCACAGGGGAACGAGCAGTACTTC
TRBV9	TRBJ2-5	NA	TRBD1	CASSVGLGQAEETQYF	TGTGCCAGCAGCGTAGGTCTGGGACAGGCGGAAGAGACCCAGTACTTC
TRBV7-9	TRBJ2-3	NA	TRBD2	CASSFRTSGTQDTQYF	TGTGCCAGCAGCTTCCGCACTAGCGGGACTCAAGATACGCAGTATTTT
TRBV10-3	TRBJ2-1	few	NA	CAIRPDRGLSGSSYNEQFF	TGTGCCATCAGGCCCGACAGGGGGCTTAGCGGGAGTTCCTACAATGAGCAGTTCTTC
TRBV19	TRBJ2-5	few	NA	CASRGGEWETQYF	TGTGCCAGTAGGGGAGGAGAGTGGGAGACCCAGTACTTC
TRBV5-4	TRBJ2-5	few	NA	CASSAGRLQWQETQYF	TGTGCCAGCAGCGCGGGGCGGTTACAGTGGCAAGAGACCCAGTACTTC
TRBV29-1	TRBJ1-1	few	NA	CSVANTEAFF	TGCAGCGTTGCTAACACTGAAGCTTTCTTT
TRBV18	TRBJ2-5	NA	NA	CASSARGINGETQYF	TGTGCCAGCTCGGCAAGAGGGATAAACGGGGAGACCCAGTACTTC
TRBV19	TRBJ1-1	NA	NA	CASSMTQGTEAFF	TGTGCCAGTAGTATGACCCAGGGCACTGAAGCTTTCTTT
TRBV6-5	TRBJ2-7	few	NA	CASTQGYEQYF	TGTGCCAGCACCCAGGGTTACGAGCAGTACTTC
TRBV28	TRBJ2-4	NA	TRBD1	CASSSSGTGALGQYF	TGTGCCAGCAGTTCCTCCGGGACAGGGGCCCTGGGTCAGTACTTC
TRBV4-3	TRBJ2-1	NA	TRBD2	CASSHWKVAGGGHNEQFF	TGCGCCAGCAGCCATTGGAAGGTAGCGGGAGGCGGTCACAATGAGCAGTTCTTC
TRBV5-4	TRBJ2-3	NA	TRBD2	CASSFFPDSGGDTQYF	TGTGCCAGCAGCTTCTTCCCCGATAGCGGGGGAGATACGCAGTATTTT
TRBV28	TRBJ1-4	few	NA	CASSLSRGEKLFF	TGTGCCAGCAGTTTATCCCGAGGCGAAAAACTGTTTTTT
TRBV11-1	TRBJ2-1	NA	NA	CASRPPVGSINEQFF	TGTGCCAGCAGACCCCCGGTGGGCTCCATCAATGAGCAGTTCTTC
TRBV29-1	TRBJ2-7	NA	TRBD1	CSVTQPGQGLYEQYF	TGCAGCGTTACCCAACCGGGACAGGGCCTCTACGAGCAGTACTTC
TRBV5-6	TRBJ2-6	NA	TRBD1	CASSLRGPGANVLTF	TGTGCCAGCAGCTTGAGGGGGCCTGGGGCCAACGTCCTGACTTTC
TRBV28	TRBJ1-3	few	NA	CASSLGFWSSGNTIYF	TGTGCCAGCAGTTTAGGGTTTTGGAGCTCTGGAAACACCATATATTTT
TRBV7-3	TRBJ1-5	NA	NA	CARTMGGTSNQPQHF	TGTGCCAGGACTATGGGGGGGACCAGCAATCAGCCCCAGCATTTT
TRBV5-4	TRBJ2-5	few	NA	CASSPTVQETQYF	TGTGCCAGCAGCCCGACAGTCCAAGAGACCCAGTACTTC
TRBV14	TRBJ2-5	NA	TRBD1	CASSQGRTGLETQYF	TGTGCCAGCAGCCAAGGGCGGACAGGGCTGGAGACCCAGTACTTC